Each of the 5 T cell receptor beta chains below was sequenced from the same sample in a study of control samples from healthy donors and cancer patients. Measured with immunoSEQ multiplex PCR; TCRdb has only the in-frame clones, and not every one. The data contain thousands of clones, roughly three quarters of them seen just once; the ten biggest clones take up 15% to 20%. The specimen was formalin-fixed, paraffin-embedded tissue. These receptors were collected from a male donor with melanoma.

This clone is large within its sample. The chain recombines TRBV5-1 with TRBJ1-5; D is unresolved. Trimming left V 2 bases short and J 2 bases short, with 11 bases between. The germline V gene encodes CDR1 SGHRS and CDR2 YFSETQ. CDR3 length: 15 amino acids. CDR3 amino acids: CASSLGIVGNQPQHF. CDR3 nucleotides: TGCGCCAGCAGCTTAGGGATCGTAGGCAATCAGCCCCAGCATTTT.

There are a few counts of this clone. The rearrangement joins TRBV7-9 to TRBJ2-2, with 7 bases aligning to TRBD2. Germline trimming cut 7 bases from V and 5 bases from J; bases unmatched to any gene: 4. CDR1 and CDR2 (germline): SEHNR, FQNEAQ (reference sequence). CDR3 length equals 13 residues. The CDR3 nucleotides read TGTGCCAGCACGGGGGGAAAAACCGGGGAGCTGTTTTTT. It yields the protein CASTGGKTGELFF.

The CDR3, as DNA: TGTGCCAGCAGCTTCGGACAGGGCGGCAAGCAGTACGTC. It encodes CASSFGQGGKQYV. This sequence joins TRBV11-1 and TRBJ2-7; 8 bases fit TRBD1. This CDR3 is built from 13 residues. The V gene's germline CDR1 is SGHAT and CDR2 FQDESV (reference sequence). Trimming removed 3 bases from V and 8 bases from J; junction bases left unmatched: 6.

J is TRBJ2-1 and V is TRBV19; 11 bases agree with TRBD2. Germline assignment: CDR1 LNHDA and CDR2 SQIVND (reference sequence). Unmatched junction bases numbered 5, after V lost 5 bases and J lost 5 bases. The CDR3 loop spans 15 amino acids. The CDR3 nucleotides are TGTGCCAGTAGTTTTAGCGGGGGGGCCCACAATGAGCAGTTCTTC. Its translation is CASSFSGGAHNEQFF.

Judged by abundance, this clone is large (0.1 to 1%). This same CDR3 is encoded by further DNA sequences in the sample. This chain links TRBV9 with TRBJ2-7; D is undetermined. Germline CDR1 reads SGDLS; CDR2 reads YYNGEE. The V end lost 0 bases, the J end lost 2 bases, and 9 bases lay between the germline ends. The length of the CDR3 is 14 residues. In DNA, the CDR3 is TGTGCCAGCAGCGTAGGTACGAATCCCTACGAGCAGTACTTC. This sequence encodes CASSVGTNPYEQYF.